This entry lists 3 T cell receptor beta chains sequenced from one sample in a study of OX40 agonist ivuxolimab in advanced cancers. The assay was immunoSEQ multiplex PCR, and TCRdb's table has in-frame clones only and misses some. Among over 55,000 clones, 75% to 85% were seen once, and the ten largest hold 2% to 3%. The sample here was CD4+ or CD8+ T cells sorted from blood, taken in a trial of the OX40 agonist ivuxolimab. These receptors were obtained from an adult with an advanced solid tumor such as melanoma, head and neck, liver or kidney cancer.

The V call is TRBV19, the J call TRBJ1-1, with D possibly matching TRBD1 (5 bases). This CDR3 comprises 13 residues. The V end was cut by 8 bases, the J end by 3 bases, with 13 bases between. Germline CDR1 LNHDA, CDR2 SQIVND (reference sequence). The CDR3 protein is CASAVGGDTEAFF. The CDR3 coding sequence is TGTGCCAGTGCGGTGGGGGGAGACACTGAAGCTTTCTTT.

V usage is TRBV19 and J usage is TRBJ1-2, with D possibly being TRBD1 (6 bases). The CDR3 loop spans 15 amino acids. CDR1 and CDR2 (germline): LNHDA, SQIVND (reference sequence). V was pared by 5 bases and J by 4 bases, with 17 bases between. CDR3 amino acids: CASSEVWGRGYGYTF. Written as DNA, the CDR3 is TGTGCCAGTAGTGAAGTATGGGGGCGCGGCTATGGCTACACCTTC.

CDR3 protein: CASGGVAYGYTF. CDR3 nucleotides: TGTGCCAGTGGGGGCGTCGCCTATGGCTACACCTTC. This rearrangement joins TRBV6-6 to TRBJ1-2, with D maybe TRBD1 (6 bases). Germline lookup yields CDR1 MNHNY and CDR2 SVGAGI (reference sequence). The CDR3 totals 12 residues. V was trimmed by 9 bases and J by 4 bases, leaving 12 bases between them.